The T cell receptor (beta chain) described here comes from a study of shared clonotypes between healthy human individuals. In the study overall: Samples came from a couple of female and a few male donors aged 18 to 49. Three CD4 naive, three CD4 memory, two CD8 naive and one CD8 memory plate were used per donor.

The CDR3 loop spans 14 amino acids. The germline CDR1 and CDR2 sequences are LGHNA and YNFKEQ. Trimming pared 2 bases from V and 2 bases from J, leaving 9 bases between. Here immunoSEQ multiplex PCR was the method, and the copy in TCRdb shows in-frame clones only, minus some. The sample gives about 2.3 million clones, around 90% of which show up once; roughly 0.34% is in the top ten. CD4+ cells were split into CD45RA+ naive and CD45RA-negative memory subsets. The chain couples TRBV4-2 to TRBJ2-5; D is ambiguous. Sequencing was carried out using naive CD4+ T cells from PBMCs. Indicated subset: CD45RA+ positively selected. The source is a man aged 18 to 30 in good health. Some clones in this sample may be carry-over from other donors' samples. The DNA of the CDR3 is TGTGCCAGCAGCCAACCGGGCGGACAAGAGACCCAGTACTTC. Its protein product is CASSQPGGQETQYF.